Each of the 3 T cell receptor beta chains below was sequenced from the same sample in a study of cytomegalovirus exposure and HLA in healthy donors. It was with 60 Vbeta and 13 Jbeta primers that the PCR ran. Clones were sequenced by immunoSEQ multiplex PCR, and TCRdb holds only the in-frame ones, with some missing. The data contain 150,000 or so clones, more than 75% of them singletons. The sample was PBMCs. The receptors derive from a young man in good health and CMV-seropositive.

In DNA form, the CDR3 reads TGTGCCACTAGACAGGGCTCACGGTATAGCAATCAGCCCCAGCATTTT. This gives the protein CATRQGSRYSNQPQHF. The chain is built from TRBV15 and TRBJ1-5; TRBD1 aligns across 7 bases. Germline V CDR1 and CDR2: LNHNV, YYDKDF (reference sequence). V was pared by 9 bases and J by 0 bases, with 11 bases of the junction left unmatched. The CDR3 totals 16 residues. Filled out from reference TRBV15 and TRBJ1-5, the complete variable domain reads DAMVIQNPRYQVTQFGKPVTLSCSQTLNHNVMYWYQQKSSQAPKLLFHYYDKDFNNEADTPDNFQSRRPNTSFCFLDIRSPGLGDTAMYLCATRQGSRYSNQPQHFGDGTRLSIL.

The V gene is TRBV5-1, the J gene TRBJ2-3, with 7 positions matching TRBD2. With V trimmed by 2 bases and J by 4 bases, 7 bases remained unmatched. The germline V gene encodes CDR1 SGHRS and CDR2 YFSETQ. This CDR3 is 15 amino acids long. The chain's CDR3 is CASSLVLAFADTQYF. CDR3 sequence (DNA): TGCGCCAGCAGCTTAGTACTAGCGTTCGCAGATACGCAGTATTTT.

V is TRBV6-5 and J is TRBJ1-1; 7 nucleotides align to TRBD1. The CDR3 contains 14 residues. The V gene end was trimmed by 5 bases and the J gene end by 1 base; junction bases not matched to a gene: 4. Germline V gene sequence: CDR1 MNHEY, CDR2 SVGAGI. CDR3 loop: CASSQTGRNTEAFF. Written as DNA, the CDR3 is TGTGCCAGCAGTCAGACAGGGAGGAACACTGAAGCTTTCTTT.